The entry that follows covers one T cell receptor beta chain sequence. This CDR3 comprises 17 residues. CDR1 and CDR2 from the germline V gene are SGHAT and FQNNGV. V dropped 2 bases and J dropped 4; count of bases not matched to a gene: 8. Sequencing used immunoSEQ multiplex PCR; TCRdb keeps in-frame clones, though not all of them. The data show some 400,000 clones, 90% seen once. This record belongs to a study of blood T cell repertoires in COVID-19. The chain combines TRBV11-2 with TRBJ2-1; 10 nucleotides match TRBD2. The receptor was isolated from a man younger than 35 with active or convalescent COVID-19. Source material: peripheral blood. The CDR3 DNA sequence: TGTGCCAGCAGCTTACGGCCCGGGACTAGCGAGTACAATGAGCAGTTCTTC. This gives the protein CASSLRPGTSEYNEQFF. The whole variable domain, remainder taken from reference TRBV11-2 and TRBJ2-1, is EAGVAQSPRYKIIEKRQSVAFWCNPISGHATLYWYQQILGQGPKLLIQFQNNGVVDDSQLPKDRFSAERLKGVDSTLKIQPAKLEDSAVYLCASSLRPGTSEYNEQFFGPGTRLTVL.